A selection of T cell receptor beta chains follows, all from one sample in a study of blood T cell repertoires in COVID-19. Method: immunoSEQ multiplex PCR; TCRdb's copy keeps in-frame clones and lacks some. The sample carries 95,000 to 150,000 clones, about 85% recorded once. Sequenced: peripheral blood. These TCRs come from a man in his 60s with acute or convalescent COVID-19. Each CDR3 is given with its conserved first and last residue. D genes are given only for firm matches. A row's size may be missing; if present it is once, few, many or a size class.

cdr3_nt: TGTGCCAGCAGCCAGCGGACAGGGGCGCGAAACACTGAAGCTTTCTTT
cdr3_aa: CASSQRTGARNTEAFF
j_call: TRBJ1-1
d_call: TRBD1
clone_size: many
v_call: TRBV5-4
cdr3_length: 16

cdr3_nt: TGTGCCAGCAGATACTCTCGGGGGGAAGGTCAGCCCCAGCATTTT
cdr3_aa: CASRYSRGEGQPQHF
j_call: TRBJ1-5
d_call: .
clone_size: .
v_call: TRBV27
cdr3_length: 15

cdr3_nt: TGTGCCAGCAGGGGGATTCTACAGAGGGACTACGAGCAGTACTTC
cdr3_aa: CASRGILQRDYEQYF
j_call: TRBJ2-7
d_call: .
clone_size: .
v_call: TRBV2
cdr3_length: 15

cdr3_nt: TGTGCCAGCAGCCGCCGCGGCCGGGAGGGGGAGCAGTTCTTC
cdr3_aa: CASSRRGREGEQFF
j_call: TRBJ2-1
d_call: TRBD2
clone_size: .
v_call: TRBV7-2
cdr3_length: 14

cdr3_nt: TGCGCCAGCAGCCACGTAAGCAAGAAACTGTTTTTT
cdr3_aa: CASSHVSKKLFF
j_call: TRBJ1-4
d_call: .
clone_size: few
v_call: TRBV4-1
cdr3_length: 12

cdr3_nt: TGTGCCATCAGTGAGGGACAGGGAAGTAATTCACCCCTCCACTTT
cdr3_aa: CAISEGQGSNSPLHF
j_call: TRBJ1-6
d_call: TRBD1
clone_size: .
v_call: TRBV10-3
cdr3_length: 15

cdr3_nt: TGTGCCAGCCGACGGGGGGAAAATGAGCAGTTCTTC
cdr3_aa: CASRRGENEQFF
j_call: TRBJ2-1
d_call: TRBD2
clone_size: .
v_call: TRBV3-1/TRBV3-2
cdr3_length: 12

cdr3_nt: TGCGCCAGCAGCCAACCCGACAGGGGTAAGGCCACTGAAGCTTTCTTT
cdr3_aa: CASSQPDRGKATEAFF
j_call: TRBJ1-1
d_call: TRBD1
clone_size: few
v_call: TRBV4-1
cdr3_length: 16

cdr3_nt: TGTGCCAGCAGCCGGCGGATGGGGCAGGGTTTTCAAGAGACCCAGTACTTC
cdr3_aa: CASSRRMGQGFQETQYF
j_call: TRBJ2-5
d_call: .
clone_size: few
v_call: TRBV5-4
cdr3_length: 17

cdr3_nt: TGTGCCAGCACCCTGACAGAGTACCAAGAGACCCAGTACTTC
cdr3_aa: CASTLTEYQETQYF
j_call: TRBJ2-5
d_call: .
clone_size: .
v_call: TRBV2
cdr3_length: 14

cdr3_nt: TGTGCCAGCAGCCCTTTAGTGGGAGCTTCCTACAATGAGCAGTTCTTC
cdr3_aa: CASSPLVGASYNEQFF
j_call: TRBJ2-1
d_call: .
clone_size: .
v_call: TRBV11-2
cdr3_length: 16

cdr3_nt: TGTGCCAGCAGCCCACTGAACGGGAATGAGCAGTTCTTC
cdr3_aa: CASSPLNGNEQFF
j_call: TRBJ2-1
d_call: .
clone_size: .
v_call: TRBV4-2
cdr3_length: 13

cdr3_nt: TGTGCCAGCAGCTTAAAGCCCGCGGGAGCGGAAGGAGATACGCAGTATTTT
cdr3_aa: CASSLKPAGAEGDTQYF
j_call: TRBJ2-3
d_call: TRBD2
clone_size: .
v_call: TRBV7-3
cdr3_length: 17

cdr3_nt: TGTGCCAGCAGTCAAACTAGGACCGACTACAATGAGCAGTTCTTC
cdr3_aa: CASSQTRTDYNEQFF
j_call: TRBJ2-1
d_call: .
clone_size: .
v_call: TRBV7-8
cdr3_length: 15

cdr3_nt: TGTGCCAGCAGTTACAGTTCGCGGGACAAAAACATTCAGTACTTC
cdr3_aa: CASSYSSRDKNIQYF
j_call: TRBJ2-4
d_call: .
clone_size: .
v_call: TRBV6-2/TRBV6-3
cdr3_length: 15

cdr3_nt: TGTGCCAGCAGTTACAGGGGGCGAGGCTACACCTTC
cdr3_aa: CASSYRGRGYTF
j_call: TRBJ1-2
d_call: TRBD1
clone_size: few
v_call: TRBV28
cdr3_length: 12

cdr3_nt: TGCGCCAGCAGCTTGGTAGCCGCGGGAGGGCGGAGTGAGCAGTTCTTC
cdr3_aa: CASSLVAAGGRSEQFF
j_call: TRBJ2-1
d_call: TRBD2
clone_size: .
v_call: TRBV5-1
cdr3_length: 16

cdr3_nt: TGCGCCAGCAGCGTGACAGGGAGTAACACTGAAGCTTTCTTT
cdr3_aa: CASSVTGSNTEAFF
j_call: TRBJ1-1
d_call: TRBD1
clone_size: .
v_call: TRBV5-1
cdr3_length: 14

cdr3_nt: TGTGCCTGGGCCGAGGGGGAATATCAGCCCCAGCATTTT
cdr3_aa: CAWAEGEYQPQHF
j_call: TRBJ1-5
d_call: .
clone_size: .
v_call: TRBV30
cdr3_length: 13

cdr3_nt: TGTGCCAGCAGGGGGACAGGGCTAGCTAATGAAAAACTGTTTTTT
cdr3_aa: CASRGTGLANEKLFF
j_call: TRBJ1-4
d_call: TRBD1
clone_size: .
v_call: TRBV2
cdr3_length: 15

cdr3_nt: TGTGCCAGCAGTTTGGAGGGGGCGGGCACTGAAGCTTTCTTT
cdr3_aa: CASSLEGAGTEAFF
j_call: TRBJ1-1
d_call: TRBD1
clone_size: .
v_call: TRBV28
cdr3_length: 14

cdr3_nt: TGTGCCAGTAGACGGGGGACTGAAGCTTTCTTT
cdr3_aa: CASRRGTEAFF
j_call: TRBJ1-1
d_call: .
clone_size: .
v_call: TRBV19
cdr3_length: 11

cdr3_nt: TGTGCCAGCAGTTACCCGACAGGAAACCCTTGGTCCCTGCCATCAGATCAGCCCCAGCATTTT
cdr3_aa: CASSYPTGNPWSLPSDQPQHF
j_call: TRBJ1-5
d_call: .
clone_size: .
v_call: TRBV6-7
cdr3_length: 21

cdr3_nt: TGTGCCAGCAGTGGGGACATCCGGAACACTGAAGCTTTCTTT
cdr3_aa: CASSGDIRNTEAFF
j_call: TRBJ1-1
d_call: .
clone_size: .
v_call: TRBV2
cdr3_length: 14

cdr3_nt: TGTGCCAGCAGGGCGCCAAGCGGGAGGGCCCGAGCAGATACGCAGTATTTT
cdr3_aa: CASRAPSGRARADTQYF
j_call: TRBJ2-3
d_call: TRBD2
clone_size: .
v_call: TRBV2
cdr3_length: 17

cdr3_nt: TGTGCCAGCAGCTTAGGGGGAGCGGTCAGTGTAGACTATGGCTACACCTTC
cdr3_aa: CASSLGGAVSVDYGYTF
j_call: TRBJ1-2
d_call: .
clone_size: .
v_call: TRBV7-9
cdr3_length: 17

cdr3_nt: TGTGCCAGCAGCTTTGGACTAGCGGGACCCTACGAGCAGTACTTC
cdr3_aa: CASSFGLAGPYEQYF
j_call: TRBJ2-7
d_call: TRBD2
clone_size: .
v_call: TRBV11-2
cdr3_length: 15

cdr3_nt: TGTGCCAGCTCACCGGGGCGGGAGATCCACAATGAGCAGTTCTTC
cdr3_aa: CASSPGREIHNEQFF
j_call: TRBJ2-1
d_call: TRBD2
clone_size: .
v_call: TRBV18
cdr3_length: 15

cdr3_nt: TGTGCCAGCAGGGTACAGGGCGGGAACACCGGGGAGCTGTTTTTT
cdr3_aa: CASRVQGGNTGELFF
j_call: TRBJ2-2
d_call: .
clone_size: .
v_call: TRBV2
cdr3_length: 15

cdr3_nt: TGTGCCAGCAGCCAAGATGGTCAGGGTACGAGCGCTGAAGCTTTCTTT
cdr3_aa: CASSQDGQGTSAEAFF
j_call: TRBJ1-1
d_call: .
clone_size: .
v_call: TRBV4-2
cdr3_length: 16

cdr3_nt: TGTGCCAGCAGCCAAGGCCAGGCCACCGGGGAGCTGTTTTTT
cdr3_aa: CASSQGQATGELFF
j_call: TRBJ2-2
d_call: .
clone_size: .
v_call: TRBV14
cdr3_length: 14

cdr3_nt: TGTGCCAGCCGCGGGTGGAGCACTGAAGCTTTCTTT
cdr3_aa: CASRGWSTEAFF
j_call: TRBJ1-1
d_call: .
clone_size: .
v_call: TRBV19
cdr3_length: 12

cdr3_nt: TGTGCCCATCCGGGAATTAGCAATCAGCCCCAGCATTTT
cdr3_aa: CAHPGISNQPQHF
j_call: TRBJ1-5
d_call: .
clone_size: .
v_call: TRBV12-5
cdr3_length: 13

cdr3_nt: TGTGCCAGCAGCCTTACAGGGCCAGATACGCAGTATTTT
cdr3_aa: CASSLTGPDTQYF
j_call: TRBJ2-3
d_call: .
clone_size: .
v_call: TRBV5-6
cdr3_length: 13